The 10 T cell receptor beta chains below all came from one sample that was sequenced in a study of cytotoxic CD8 clonotypes in ibrutinib-treated CLL. Clones were sequenced by immunoSEQ multiplex PCR, and TCRdb holds only the in-frame ones, with some missing. The table lists about 130,000 clones, around four fifths of them singletons. This sample comprised PBMCs, obtained after 24 months of ibrutinib treatment. These receptors were taken from a human donor with chronic lymphocytic leukemia.

The V call is TRBV7-2, the J call TRBJ2-7; TRBD1 aligns across 8 bases. This CDR3 region has 15 residues. Germline values: CDR1 SGHTA, CDR2 FQGNSA. The V gene end was trimmed by 0 bases and the J gene end by 4 bases; junction bases not matched to a gene: 5. The CDR3 spells CASSLASDRGYEQYF. CDR3 nucleotides: TGTGCCAGCAGCTTAGCCAGTGACAGGGGTTACGAGCAGTACTTC. Supplemented by reference TRBV7-2 and TRBJ2-7, the full variable domain reads GAGVSQSPSNKVTEKGKDVELRCDPISGHTALYWYRQSLGQGLEFLIYFQGNSAPDKSGLPSDRFSAERTGGSVSTLTIQRTQQEDSAVYLCASSLASDRGYEQYFGPGTRLTVT.

This rearrangement joins TRBV30 to TRBJ2-5, with D unresolved. The germline CDR1 and CDR2 sequences are GTSNPN and SVGIG (reference sequence). Trimming cost V 2 bases and J 5 bases, with 15 bases left between them. This CDR3 comprises 14 residues. The CDR3 reads CAWSTGSLRETQYF. The CDR3 nucleotides read TGTGCCTGGAGTACCGGCTCGCTACGGGAGACCCAGTACTTC.

This chain connects TRBV9 to TRBJ2-5; D is tentatively TRBD1 or TRBD2 (5 bases each). Germline V lookup: CDR1 SGDLS, CDR2 YYNGEE. With 2 bases removed from V and 5 bases from J, the gap between germline ends came to 10 bases. CDR3 length: 13 amino acids. The CDR3 spells CASSVWDGETQYF. Here the CDR3 DNA reads TGTGCCAGCAGCGTTTGGGACGGGGAGACCCAGTACTTC.

The V call is TRBV28, the J call TRBJ1-5, with a tentative D call TRBD1 (6 bases). CDR3 length: 12 residues. The germline CDR1 and CDR2 sequences are MDHEN and SYDVKM. V lost 10 bases to trimming and J lost 4 bases, with 11 bases between them. This chain's CDR3 is CAIKRGNQPQHF. CDR3 nucleotide sequence: TGTGCCATCAAGAGGGGGAATCAGCCCCAGCATTTT.

This clone was detected only once. The chain joins TRBV6-6 to TRBJ2-2, with D perhaps TRBD2 (6 bases). Germline CDR1 reads MNHNY; CDR2 reads SVGAGI (reference sequence). Trimming stripped 6 bases from V and 1 base from J, with 6 bases between. The CDR3 runs to 13 residues. The DNA for the CDR3 is TGTGCCAGCAGCGGGGGGAACACCGGGGAGCTGTTTTTT. As protein: CASSGGNTGELFF.

This chain links TRBV30 with TRBJ2-3; TRBD2 matches at 8 bases. Germline trimming cut 3 bases from V and 6 bases from J; bases unmatched to any gene: 5. In germline, CDR1 is GTSNPN, CDR2 SVGIG (reference sequence). The CDR3 loop spans 13 amino acids. CDR3 bases: TGTGCCTGGAGAGCCAGCGGGGGTGATACGCAGTATTTT. It translates to CAWRASGGDTQYF.

This sequence joins TRBV5-4 and TRBJ1-2; no definite D call. The germline V gene has CDR1 SGHNT and CDR2 YYREEE (reference sequence). V was shortened by 0 bases and J by 4 bases, with 10 bases between the two germline ends. The CDR3 is 14 residues long. CDR3 amino acids: CASSLAARLYGYTF. In DNA, the CDR3 is TGTGCCAGCAGCTTGGCGGCCAGGCTCTATGGCTACACCTTC. The variable domain in full, completed from reference TRBV5-4 and TRBJ1-2, reads ETGVTQSPTHLIKTRGQQVTLRCSSQSGHNTVSWYQQALGQGPQFIFQYYREEENGRGNFPPRFSGLQFPNYSSELNVNALELDDSALYLCASSLAARLYGYTFGSGTRLTVV.

The chain has TRBV4-1 and TRBJ2-7, with 9 bases identical to TRBD2. The CDR3 is made up of 17 amino acids. Unmatched junction bases numbered 8, after V lost 0 bases and J lost 2 bases. The germline V gene has CDR1 MGHRA and CDR2 YSYEKL. The CDR3 region is CASSQEPAGGFAYEQYF. The CDR3 DNA reads TGCGCCAGCAGCCAAGAACCCGCGGGGGGGTTTGCCTACGAGCAGTACTTC.

This sequence joins TRBV7-8 and TRBJ2-5, with 7 positions matching TRBD1. V lost 5 bases, J lost 2 bases, and 5 bases stayed unmatched. The CDR3 extends over 14 amino acids. CDR1 is SGHVS, CDR2 FQNEAQ, per germline. For the CDR3, the DNA is TGTGCCAGCAGCGCGGACAGGAGTCAAGAGACCCAGTACTTC. Its translation is CASSADRSQETQYF.

The chain uses TRBV6-6 and TRBJ1-1; D remains unclear. Germline V CDR1 and CDR2: MNHNY, SVGAGI (reference sequence). V was trimmed by 6 bases and J by 5 bases, leaving 7 bases between them. This CDR3 spans 11 amino acids. The CDR3 loop is CASRRETEAFF. The DNA for the CDR3 is TGTGCCAGCAGACGGGAGACTGAAGCTTTCTTT.